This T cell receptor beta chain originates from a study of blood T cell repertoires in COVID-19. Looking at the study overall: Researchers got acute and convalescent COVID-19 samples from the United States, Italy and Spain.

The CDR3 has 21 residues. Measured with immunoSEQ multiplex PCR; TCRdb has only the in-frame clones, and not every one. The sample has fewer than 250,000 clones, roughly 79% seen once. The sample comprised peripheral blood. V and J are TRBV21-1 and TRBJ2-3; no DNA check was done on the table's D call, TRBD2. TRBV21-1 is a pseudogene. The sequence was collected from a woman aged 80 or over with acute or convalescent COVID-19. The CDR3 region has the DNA TGTGCCAGCAGCAAAAACGAAGAAGGGGAACTAGCGGGGGCAGGCACAGATACGCAGTATTTT. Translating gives CASSKNEEGELAGAGTDTQYF.